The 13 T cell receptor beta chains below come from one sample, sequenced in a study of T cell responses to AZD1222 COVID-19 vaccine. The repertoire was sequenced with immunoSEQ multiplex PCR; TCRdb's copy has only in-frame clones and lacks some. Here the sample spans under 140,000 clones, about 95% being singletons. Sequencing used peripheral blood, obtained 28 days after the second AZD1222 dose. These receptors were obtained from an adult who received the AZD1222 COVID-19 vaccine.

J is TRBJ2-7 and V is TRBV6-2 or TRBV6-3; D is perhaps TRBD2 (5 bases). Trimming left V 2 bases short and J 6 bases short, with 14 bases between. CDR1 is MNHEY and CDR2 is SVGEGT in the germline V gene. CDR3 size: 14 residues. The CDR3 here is CASSYESGSSEQYF. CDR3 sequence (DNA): TGTGCCAGCAGTTACGAATCGGGGTCTAGCGAGCAGTACTTC.

CDR3 nucleotides: TGTGCCAGCTCCCCCGGGGGGTCCTATAATTCACCCCTCCACTTT. Protein: CASSPGGSYNSPLHF. V gene TRBV18 combines with J gene TRBJ1-6; tentatively, D is TRBD1 (5 bases). Germline loops: CDR1 KGHSH, CDR2 LQKENI. Trimming removed 6 bases from V and 1 base from J, with 10 bases in between. The CDR3 extends over 15 amino acids.

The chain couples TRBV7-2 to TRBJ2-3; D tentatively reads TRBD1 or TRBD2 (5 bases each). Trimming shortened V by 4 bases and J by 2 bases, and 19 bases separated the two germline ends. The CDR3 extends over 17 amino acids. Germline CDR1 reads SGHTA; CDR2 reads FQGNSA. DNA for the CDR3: TGTGCCAGCAGCTCGGGACGAACACACTCGCCCACAGATACGCAGTATTTT. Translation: CASSSGRTHSPTDTQYF.

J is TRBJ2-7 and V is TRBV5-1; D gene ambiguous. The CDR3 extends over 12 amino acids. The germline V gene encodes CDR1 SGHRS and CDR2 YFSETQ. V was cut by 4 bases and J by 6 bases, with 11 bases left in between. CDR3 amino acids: CASSPANSEQYF. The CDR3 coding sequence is TGCGCCAGCAGCCCGGCTAACTCCGAGCAGTACTTC.

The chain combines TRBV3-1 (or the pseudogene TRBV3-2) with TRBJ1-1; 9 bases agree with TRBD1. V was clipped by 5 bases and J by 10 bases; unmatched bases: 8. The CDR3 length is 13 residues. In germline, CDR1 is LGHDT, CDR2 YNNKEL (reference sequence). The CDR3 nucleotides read TGTGCCAGCAGCTCCACAGGGGGCTCCGGAGCTTTCTTT. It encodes CASSSTGGSGAFF.

The CDR3 spells CAVHVTGGTGELFF. CDR3 nucleotides: TGTGCCGTTCATGTGACAGGGGGGACCGGGGAGCTGTTTTTT. The rearrangement links TRBV6-5 to TRBJ2-2; TRBD1 agrees at 9 bases. Looked up from germline, CDR1 is MNHEY and CDR2 is SVGAGI. This CDR3 has 14 residues. Trimming removed 11 bases from V and 5 bases from J; junction bases left unmatched: 9.

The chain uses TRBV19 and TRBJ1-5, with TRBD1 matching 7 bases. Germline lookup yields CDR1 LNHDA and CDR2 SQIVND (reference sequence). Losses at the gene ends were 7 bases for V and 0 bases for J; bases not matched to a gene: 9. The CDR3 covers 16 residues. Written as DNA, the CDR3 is TGTGCCAGTATTCAACAGGGGTCCATTAGCAATCAGCCCCAGCATTTT. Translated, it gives CASIQQGSISNQPQHF. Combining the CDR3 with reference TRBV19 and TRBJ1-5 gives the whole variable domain DGGITQSPKYLFRKEGQNVTLSCEQNLNHDAMYWYRQDPGQGLRLIYYSQIVNDFQKGDIAEGYSVSREKKESFPLTVTSAQKNPTAFYLCASIQQGSISNQPQHFGDGTRLSIL.

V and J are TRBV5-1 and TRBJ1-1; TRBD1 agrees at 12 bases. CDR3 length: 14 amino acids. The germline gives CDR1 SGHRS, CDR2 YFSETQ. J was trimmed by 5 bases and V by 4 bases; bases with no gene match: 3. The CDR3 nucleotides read TGCGCCAGCAGCAAGGGACAGGGGGCGACTGAAGCTTTCTTT. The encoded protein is CASSKGQGATEAFF.

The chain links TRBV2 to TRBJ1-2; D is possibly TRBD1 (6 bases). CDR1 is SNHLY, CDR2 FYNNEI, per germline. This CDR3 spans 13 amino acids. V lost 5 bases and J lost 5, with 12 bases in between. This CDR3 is CASSSGTSYGYTF. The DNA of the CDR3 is TGTGCCAGCAGTTCCGGGACATCGTATGGCTACACCTTC.

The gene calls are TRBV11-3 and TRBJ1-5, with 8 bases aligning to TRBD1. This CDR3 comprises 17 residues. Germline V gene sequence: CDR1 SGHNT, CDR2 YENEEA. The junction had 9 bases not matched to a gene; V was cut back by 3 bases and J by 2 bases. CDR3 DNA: TGTGCCAGCAGCTTGGACAGGGCAGGCTCGGGCAATCAGCCCCAGCATTTT. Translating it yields CASSLDRAGSGNQPQHF.

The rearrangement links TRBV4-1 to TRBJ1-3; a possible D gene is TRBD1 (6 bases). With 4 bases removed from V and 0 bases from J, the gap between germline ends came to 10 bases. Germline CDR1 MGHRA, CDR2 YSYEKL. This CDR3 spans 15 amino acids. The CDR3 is CASSRGPRSGNTIYF. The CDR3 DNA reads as TGCGCCAGCAGCCGGGGGCCCCGCTCTGGAAACACCATATATTTT.

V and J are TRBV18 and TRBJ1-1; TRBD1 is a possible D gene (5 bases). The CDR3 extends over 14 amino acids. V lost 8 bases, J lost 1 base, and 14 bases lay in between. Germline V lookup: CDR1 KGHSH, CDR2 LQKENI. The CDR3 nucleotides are TGTGCCAGCACTGGGGACCATCCGAACACTGAAGCTTTCTTT. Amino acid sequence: CASTGDHPNTEAFF.

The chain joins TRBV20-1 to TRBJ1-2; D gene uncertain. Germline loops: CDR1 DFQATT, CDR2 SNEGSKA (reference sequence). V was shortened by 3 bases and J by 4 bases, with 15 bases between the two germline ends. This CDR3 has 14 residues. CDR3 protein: CSASTQDRGYGYTF. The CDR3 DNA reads TGCAGTGCTAGTACCCAAGACCGAGGCTATGGCTACACCTTC.